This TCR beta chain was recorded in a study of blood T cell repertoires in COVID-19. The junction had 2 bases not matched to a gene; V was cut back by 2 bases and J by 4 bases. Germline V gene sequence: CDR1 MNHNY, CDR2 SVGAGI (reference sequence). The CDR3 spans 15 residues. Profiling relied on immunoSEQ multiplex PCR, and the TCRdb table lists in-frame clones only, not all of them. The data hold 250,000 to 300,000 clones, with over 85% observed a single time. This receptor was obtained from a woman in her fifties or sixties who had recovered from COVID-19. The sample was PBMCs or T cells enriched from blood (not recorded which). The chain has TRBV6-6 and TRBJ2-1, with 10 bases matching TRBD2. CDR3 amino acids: CASSYGSGGYNEQFF. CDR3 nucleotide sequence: TGTGCCAGCAGTTACGGTAGCGGGGGGTACAATGAGCAGTTCTTC.